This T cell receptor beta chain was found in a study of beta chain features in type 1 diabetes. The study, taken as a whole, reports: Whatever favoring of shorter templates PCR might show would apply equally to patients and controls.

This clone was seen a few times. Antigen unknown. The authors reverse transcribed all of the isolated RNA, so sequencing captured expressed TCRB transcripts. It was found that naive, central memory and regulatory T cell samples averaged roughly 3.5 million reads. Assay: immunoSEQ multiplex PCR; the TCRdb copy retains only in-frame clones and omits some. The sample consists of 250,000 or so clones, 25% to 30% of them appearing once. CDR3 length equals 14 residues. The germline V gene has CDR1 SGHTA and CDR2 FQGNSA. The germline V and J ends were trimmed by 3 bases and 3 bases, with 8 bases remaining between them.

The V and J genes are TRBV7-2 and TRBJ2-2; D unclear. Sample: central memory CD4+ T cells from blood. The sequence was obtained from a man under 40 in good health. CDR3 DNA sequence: TGTGCCAGCAGCTTGCAAGATTACACCGGGGAGCTGTTTTTT. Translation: CASSLQDYTGELFF.